These 27 T cell receptor beta chains were sequenced from one sample in a study of monozygotic twins with inflammatory bowel disease. From its re-call of the 5' RACE reads, TCRdb lists each CDR3 protein once, without DNA. The sample includes 300,000 to 450,000 distinct CDR3 sequences. Sequencing was performed on blood. The receptors shown here come from a human donor with ulcerative colitis or Crohn's disease, or a healthy co-twin of an affected twin (not recorded which).

The chain recombines TRBV6-1 with TRBJ2-2; with no DNA, the TCRdb D assignment of TRBD1 cannot be verified. CDR1 and CDR2 from the germline V gene are MNHNS and SASEGT. The CDR3 covers 15 residues. The CDR3 sequence is CASGPQGAVTGELFF.

This rearrangement joins TRBV6-1 to TRBJ2-3; TCRdb picks TRBD1, but there is no DNA to check that call. This CDR3 contains 14 residues. Germline CDR1 MNHNS, CDR2 SASEGT. The CDR3 reads CASIQGAGTDTQYF.

CDR3 region: CASSQGLAGKYTQYF. This sequence joins TRBV5-1 and TRBJ2-3; TCRdb calls TRBD2, which cannot be checked without DNA. The CDR3 extends over 15 amino acids. Looked up from germline, CDR1 is SGHRS and CDR2 is YFSETQ.

The chain's CDR3 is CASSPRFAQYF. The gene calls are TRBV12-3 or TRBV12-4 and TRBJ2-3; TCRdb selects TRBD2, and the lack of DNA leaves this call unchecked. The CDR3 is 11 amino acids.

This chain joins TRBV21-1 and TRBJ2-3; the TCRdb call, TRBD1, lacks DNA for checking. TRBV21-1 is designated a pseudogene. The CDR3 totals 16 residues. The CDR3 spells CASSHLDEGGTDTQYF.

This sequence joins TRBV18 and TRBJ1-1; no DNA is available, so the TRBD1 call from TCRdb remains unchecked. The CDR3 length is 15 residues. Germline loops: CDR1 KGHSH, CDR2 LQKENI. The CDR3 is CASSRGTGIGAEAFF.

The CDR3 spells CASTLPRGRNSPLHF. The rearrangement links TRBV28 to TRBJ1-6; the D call from TCRdb, TRBD1, cannot be confirmed without DNA. Germline CDR1 is MDHEN and CDR2 is SYDVKM. CDR3 length: 15 amino acids.

The chain employs TRBV20-1 and TRBJ1-2; TCRdb's D call of TRBD1 is untestable without DNA. The germline V gene encodes CDR1 DFQATT and CDR2 SNEGSKA (reference sequence). The CDR3 length is 12 residues. The chain's CDR3 is CSAGGQGYGYTF.

The chain recombines TRBV12-3 or TRBV12-4 with TRBJ2-2; with no DNA, the TCRdb D assignment of TRBD2 cannot be verified. This CDR3 has 16 amino acids. The chain's CDR3 is CASILSGGSNTGELFF.

The chain is built from TRBV18 and TRBJ1-4. CDR3 length: 18 residues. The germline V gene has CDR1 KGHSH and CDR2 LQKENI. This CDR3 is CASSPQSPQAATNEKLFF.

The V call is TRBV27, the J call TRBJ2-7; TCRdb names TRBD1, which stays unverified in the absence of DNA. Germline V lookup: CDR1 MNHEY, CDR2 SMNVEV (reference sequence). CDR3 length: 14 residues. CDR3 sequence: CASRTIDSIYEQYF.

V gene TRBV5-1 combines with J gene TRBJ1-5; the TCRdb D gene call, TRBD1, has no DNA to confirm it. Per the germline V gene, CDR1 is SGHRS and CDR2 is YFSETQ. This CDR3 is built from 15 residues. The CDR3 loop is CASSLVTGANQPQHF.

The chain couples TRBV6-2 or TRBV6-3 to TRBJ1-4. This CDR3 is built from 15 residues. CDR1 is MNHEY, CDR2 SVGEGT, per germline. The CDR3 sequence: CASSYYGGDNEKLFF.

V gene TRBV7-6 combines with J gene TRBJ2-3; as DNA is missing, the TRBD1 call by TCRdb cannot be tested. The germline gives CDR1 SGHVS, CDR2 FNYEAQ. CDR3 length equals 16 residues. CDR3 sequence: CASSSSGGQGADTQYF.

The chain has TRBV27 and TRBJ2-3. This CDR3 region has 15 residues. Germline-derived CDR1 and CDR2 are MNHEY and SMNVEV (reference sequence). CDR3 sequence: CASSFGTSATDTQYF.

J is TRBJ2-7 and V is TRBV19; no DNA is available, so the TRBD1 call from TCRdb remains unchecked. Germline V gene data show CDR1 as LNHDA and CDR2 as SQIVND (reference sequence). This CDR3 is built from 12 residues. Here the CDR3 reads CASSKTRDEQYF.

The gene calls are TRBV5-1 and TRBJ1-2. Germline-derived CDR1 and CDR2 are SGHRS and YFSETQ. The CDR3 consists of 12 residues. The CDR3: CASSAEGYGYTF.

The V call is TRBV2, the J call TRBJ2-5; the TCRdb D gene call, TRBD2, has no DNA to confirm it. Germline-derived CDR1 and CDR2 are SNHLY and FYNNEI. The CDR3 extends over 14 amino acids. CDR3 sequence: CASRPGLGQETQYF. Full variable domain (outside the CDR3, taken from reference TRBV2 and TRBJ2-5): EPEVTQTPSHQVTQMGQEVILRCVPISNHLYFYWYRQILGQKVEFLVSFYNNEISEKSEIFDDQFSVERPDGSNFTLKIRSTKLEDSAMYFCASRPGLGQETQYFGPGTRLLVL.

This chain uses TRBV15 with TRBJ2-7. This CDR3 comprises 16 residues. Per germline, CDR1 LNHNV and CDR2 YYDKDF (reference sequence). The CDR3 sequence: CATSRQKYTISYEQYF.

The chain couples TRBV7-2 to TRBJ1-2. Germline V CDR1 and CDR2: SGHTA, FQGNSA. The CDR3 length is 13 residues. CDR3 residues: CASTSIPLGGYTF.

CDR3 protein: CASSLFSGGAYNEQFF. The chain is built from TRBV5-6 and TRBJ2-1; TCRdb names TRBD2, which stays unverified in the absence of DNA. The CDR3 consists of 16 residues. In germline, CDR1 is SGHDT, CDR2 YYEEEE. Looking up the rest from reference TRBV5-6 and TRBJ2-1 gives the full variable domain: DAGVTQSPTHLIKTRGQQVTLRCSPKSGHDTVSWYQQALGQGPQFIFQYYEEEERQRGNFPDRFSGHQFPNYSSELNVNALLLGDSALYLCASSLFSGGAYNEQFFGPGTRLTVL.

The chain recombines TRBV29-1 with TRBJ1-2. The CDR3 contains 12 residues. The germline V gene encodes CDR1 SQVTM and CDR2 ANQGSEA. The CDR3 is CSVVRTDYGYTF.

The chain combines TRBV3-1 with TRBJ2-3; TCRdb names TRBD1, which stays unverified in the absence of DNA. Germline V lookup: CDR1 LGHDT, CDR2 YNNKEL (reference sequence). CDR3 length equals 15 residues. The CDR3 reads CASSLLGAVTDTQYF.

This chain uses TRBV5-1 with TRBJ2-3; with no DNA, the TCRdb D assignment of TRBD1 cannot be verified. The CDR3 runs 16 residues. The germline V gene has CDR1 SGHRS and CDR2 YFSETQ. This chain's CDR3 is CASIRLGQGGTDTQYF.

The chain employs TRBV7-3 and TRBJ2-3; TCRdb's assignment of TRBD1 cannot be checked, as there is no DNA. The CDR3 is 13 amino acids. Germline lookup yields CDR1 SGHTA and CDR2 FQGTGA. This CDR3 reads CASSRQALDTQYF.

The genes are TRBV20-1 and TRBJ2-3; with no DNA, the TCRdb D assignment of TRBD2 cannot be verified. This CDR3 has 15 residues. The V gene's germline CDR1 is DFQATT and CDR2 SNEGSKA (reference sequence). This CDR3 is CSARLAGRSTDTQYF.

The chain recombines TRBV7-2 with TRBJ1-5. In germline, CDR1 is SGHTA, CDR2 FQGNSA. This CDR3 is built from 12 residues. The CDR3 spells CASSLQKQPQHF.